Below, 23 T cell receptor beta chains from the same sample are listed, as sequenced in a study of cytomegalovirus exposure and HLA in healthy donors. 60 Vbeta and 13 Jbeta primers were used in PCR. Method: immunoSEQ multiplex PCR; TCRdb's copy keeps in-frame clones and lacks some. Counted here are approximately 190,000 clones, 81% occurring once; the ten biggest clones make up roughly 3.2%. The source material was PBMCs. The receptors come from a man between 35 and 55 years old in good health and CMV-seropositive.

V gene TRBV7-9 combines with J gene TRBJ1-3; no firm D call. Trimming cost V 7 bases and J 0 bases, with 22 bases left between them. The CDR3 is made up of 18 amino acids. Per germline, CDR1 SEHNR and CDR2 FQNEAQ (reference sequence). This CDR3 reads CASINLWEAAGSGNTIYF. Here the CDR3 DNA reads TGTGCCAGCATCAATCTCTGGGAGGCGGCGGGCTCTGGAAACACCATATATTTT.

This chain connects TRBV2 to TRBJ1-5; 7 nucleotides agree with TRBD1. CDR3 length: 15 amino acids. Germline V gives CDR1 SNHLY, CDR2 FYNNEI. After removal of 1 base from V and 3 bases from J, the junction contained 3 bases not matched to a gene. The CDR3 DNA reads TGTGCCAGCAGTGAAGACAGGGGAATCAATCAGCCCCAGCATTTT. Amino acid sequence: CASSEDRGINQPQHF.

The rearrangement joins TRBV7-9 to TRBJ2-7, with D possibly matching TRBD2 (7 bases). The V end lost 5 bases, the J end lost 0 bases, and 17 bases lay between the germline ends. The germline V gene has CDR1 SEHNR and CDR2 FQNEAQ (reference sequence). The CDR3 length is 16 residues. This chain's CDR3 is CASSPQGGDNSYEQYF. CDR3 DNA sequence: TGTGCCAGCAGCCCCCAAGGGGGGGACAACTCCTACGAGCAGTACTTC. The complete variable domain, with remaining parts taken from reference TRBV7-9 and TRBJ2-7, reads DTGVSQNPRHKITKRGQNVTFRCDPISEHNRLYWYRQTLGQGPEFLTYFQNEAQLEKSRLLSDRFSAERPKGSFSTLEIQRTEQGDSAMYLCASSPQGGDNSYEQYFGPGTRLTVT.

The table lists this clone with a few counts. The gene calls are TRBV5-1 and TRBJ2-3, with a weak D call TRBD1 (6 bases). The CDR3 covers 15 residues. The germline V gene has CDR1 SGHRS and CDR2 YFSETQ. The germline V and J ends were trimmed by 5 bases and 3 bases, with 16 bases remaining between them. CDR3: CASSPTGMTTDTQYF. DNA of the CDR3: TGCGCCAGCAGTCCCACAGGGATGACGACAGATACGCAGTATTTT.

The gene calls are TRBV9 and TRBJ2-1; a weak D match, TRBD1 (6 bases). Germline V lookup: CDR1 SGDLS, CDR2 YYNGEE. V gave up 3 bases and J gave up 14 bases, with 12 bases separating them. The length of the CDR3 is 11 residues. CDR3 in DNA: TGTGCCAGCAGCGATGGAAAGGGGGAGTTCTTC. It encodes CASSDGKGEFF.

This clone was counted only a few times. V usage is TRBV5-4 and J usage is TRBJ1-3; 8 nucleotides line up with TRBD1. This CDR3 is 14 amino acids long. Germline V gene lookup returns CDR1 SGHNT and CDR2 YYREEE (reference sequence). V shed 7 bases, J shed 2 bases, and the junction held 5 bases outside the gene matches. In nucleotides, the CDR3 is TGTGCCAGCTACCTGACAGGGGCTGGAAACACCATATATTTT. This sequence encodes CASYLTGAGNTIYF. The full variable domain, rest sourced from reference TRBV5-4 and TRBJ1-3, is ETGVTQSPTHLIKTRGQQVTLRCSSQSGHNTVSWYQQALGQGPQFIFQYYREEENGRGNFPPRFSGLQFPNYSSELNVNALELDDSALYLCASYLTGAGNTIYFGEGSWLTVV.

V gene TRBV7-2 combines with J gene TRBJ2-7; TRBD2 matches 16 bases. CDR1 and CDR2 from the germline V gene are SGHTA and FQGNSA. Trimming at V came to 4 bases and at J to 11 bases, leaving 5 bases not matched to a gene. CDR3 length equals 14 residues. The CDR3 nucleotides are TGTGCCAGCAGCTCGGGACTAGCGGGAGGGGGAGAGTACTTC. Amino acid sequence: CASSSGLAGGGEYF.

This chain uses TRBV7-9 with TRBJ1-1; 7 positions match TRBD1. The junction had 0 bases not matched to a gene; V was cut back by 1 base and J by 1 base. The CDR3 consists of 14 residues. From germline, CDR1 is SEHNR and CDR2 FQNEAQ (reference sequence). The CDR3 DNA reads TGTGCCAGCAGCTTAGACAGGGGGAACACTGAAGCTTTCTTT. Its protein product is CASSLDRGNTEAFF.

The chain employs TRBV5-8 and TRBJ2-3; 11 positions match TRBD2. The CDR3 is made up of 17 amino acids. With 3 bases clipped from V and 3 bases from J, the junction kept 9 bases outside the gene matches. Germline lookup yields CDR1 SGHTS and CDR2 YDEGEE. The CDR3 DNA reads TGTGCCAGCAGCTCGACTAGCGGGGTGGGTGTTACAGATACGCAGTATTTT. It is translated as CASSSTSGVGVTDTQYF.

The chain combines TRBV25-1 with TRBJ2-7; D remains unclear. From germline, CDR1 is MGHDK and CDR2 SYGVNS. CDR3 length: 13 residues. V was shortened by 6 bases and J by 0 bases, with 9 bases between the two germline ends. CDR3 residues: CASSDHYSYEQYF. For the CDR3, the DNA is TGTGCCAGCAGCGACCACTACTCCTACGAGCAGTACTTC.

This clone occurred once. The V and J genes are TRBV7-9 and TRBJ1-1; tentatively, D is TRBD1 (5 bases). The CDR3 is 15 amino acids. Germline V gene lookup returns CDR1 SEHNR and CDR2 FQNEAQ (reference sequence). Trimming stripped 5 bases from V and 1 base from J, with 14 bases between. Here the CDR3 DNA reads TGTGCCAGCAGCCGAGGCGGGGCCACGAACACTGAAGCTTTCTTT. Its protein is CASSRGGATNTEAFF.

V is TRBV4-3 and J is TRBJ2-2; weak D call: TRBD2 (6 bases). The CDR3 sequence is 15 residues long. CDR1 is LGHNA and CDR2 is YSLEER in the germline V gene. Trimming cost V 1 base and J 4 bases, with 10 bases left between them. CDR3 DNA sequence: TGCGCCAGCAGCCAAGTCCTGGGGGGCACCGGGGAGCTGTTTTTT. This encodes CASSQVLGGTGELFF.

This chain connects TRBV5-4 to TRBJ1-6; tentatively, D is TRBD1 (6 bases). Looked up from germline, CDR1 is SGHNT and CDR2 is YYREEE (reference sequence). V lost 4 bases to trimming and J lost 5 bases, with 10 bases between them. This CDR3 spans 14 amino acids. CDR3 amino acids: CASSVDSNNSPLHF. The CDR3 bases are TGTGCCAGCAGCGTGGACAGCAATAATTCACCCCTCCACTTT. Variable domain in full (rest from reference TRBV5-4 and TRBJ1-6): ETGVTQSPTHLIKTRGQQVTLRCSSQSGHNTVSWYQQALGQGPQFIFQYYREEENGRGNFPPRFSGLQFPNYSSELNVNALELDDSALYLCASSVDSNNSPLHFGNGTRLTVT.

The J gene is TRBJ2-7, the V gene TRBV6-1, with 7 nucleotides matching TRBD1. The CDR3 extends over 15 amino acids. The V segment lost 1 base and the J segment 3 bases; nucleotides outside the gene matches: 6. Germline V gene data show CDR1 as MNHNS and CDR2 as SASEGT. The CDR3 loop reads CASSEGGQSGYEQYF. The CDR3 DNA reads as TGTGCCAGCAGTGAAGGGGGACAGAGTGGCTACGAGCAGTACTTC.

This chain joins TRBV29-1 and TRBJ1-2, with unresolved D. The length of the CDR3 is 13 residues. The V end was cut by 6 bases, the J end by 4 bases, with 15 bases between. Germline V lookup: CDR1 SQVTM, CDR2 ANQGSEA. DNA for the CDR3: TGCAGCGTCGTCACAGTGACCTCCTATGGCTACACCTTC. It specifies CSVVTVTSYGYTF.

The genes are TRBV18 and TRBJ2-7; the match to TRBD1 covers 8 bases. This CDR3 is built from 14 residues. The junction had 9 bases not matched to a gene; V was cut back by 4 bases and J by 7 bases. Germline CDR1 is KGHSH and CDR2 is LQKENI. The CDR3 sequence: CASSLGQGSREQYF. Written as DNA, the CDR3 is TGTGCCAGCTCACTCGGACAGGGTTCGAGGGAGCAGTACTTC.

The rearrangement links TRBV27 to TRBJ1-5; 9 positions agree with TRBD1. V lost 4 bases, J lost 4 bases, and 5 bases stayed unmatched. The CDR3 covers 15 residues. Germline lookup yields CDR1 MNHEY and CDR2 SMNVEV (reference sequence). CDR3 amino acids: CASSSDRGGNQPQHF. In DNA form, the CDR3 reads TGTGCCAGCAGTTCAGACAGGGGGGGTAATCAGCCCCAGCATTTT.

V is TRBV2 and J is TRBJ2-4; possibly TRBD2 for D (5 bases). The CDR3 is 11 amino acids. Germline CDR1 reads SNHLY; CDR2 reads FYNNEI. Trimming removed 3 bases from V and 11 bases from J, with 8 bases in between. CDR3 loop: CASSERALQYF. CDR3 coding DNA: TGTGCCAGCAGTGAGAGGGCCCTTCAGTACTTC.

This clone appeared once. The V call is TRBV9, the J call TRBJ2-7, with a tentative D call TRBD2 (6 bases). V dropped 3 bases and J dropped 7 bases, with 14 bases sitting between them. The CDR3 length is 13 residues. CDR1 and CDR2 (germline): SGDLS, YYNGEE. CDR3 DNA sequence: TGTGCCAGCAGCGCCTGGCGGGAAGGGGAGCAGTACTTC. Its translation: CASSAWREGEQYF.

This chain links TRBV19 with TRBJ2-2; D call uncertain. V was shortened by 3 bases and J by 6 bases, with 5 bases between the two germline ends. The CDR3 consists of 12 residues. Per germline, CDR1 LNHDA and CDR2 SQIVND (reference sequence). In nucleotides, the CDR3 is TGTGCCAGTAGTATCCGGGCCGGGGAGCTGTTTTTT. Residues: CASSIRAGELFF.

This chain links TRBV30 with TRBJ2-1; 8 nucleotides align to TRBD1. Trimming at V came to 3 bases and at J to 6 bases, leaving 4 bases not matched to a gene. The CDR3 consists of 13 residues. Germline CDR1 is GTSNPN and CDR2 is SVGIG (reference sequence). The CDR3 loop reads CAWSLTGGNEQFF. For the CDR3, the DNA is TGTGCCTGGAGCCTAACAGGGGGCAATGAGCAGTTCTTC.

The rearrangement links TRBV6-5 to TRBJ1-3; D perhaps matches TRBD1 (6 bases). Between the trimmed V and J ends, which lost 4 bases and 4 bases, there was a span of 17 bases. The germline CDR1 and CDR2 sequences are MNHEY and SVGAGI. The CDR3 loop spans 16 amino acids. CDR3 DNA sequence: TGTGCCAGCAGTTCCCCGACAGGTCGAATCGGAAACACCATATATTTT. Its protein is CASSSPTGRIGNTIYF.

The chain combines TRBV19 with TRBJ2-7; 7 bases fit TRBD1. The CDR3 is 15 amino acids. V shed 3 bases and J 4 bases; nucleotides not matched to a gene: 9. Per germline, CDR1 LNHDA and CDR2 SQIVND (reference sequence). In DNA, the CDR3 is TGTGCCAGTAGTATTTCTCGGACAGGCCCGTACGAGCAGTACTTC. It yields the protein CASSISRTGPYEQYF.